This record concerns one T cell receptor (beta chain) sequence. The antigen is undetermined. This sample stems from a study of T cells expressing NK-cell markers. Study conclusions and caveats: It is unclear if expanded NKG2C-expressing clones target HCMV antigens. A range of 1.0-7.0% of CD8+ T cells consisted of dominant NKG2C+ clonotypes in 5 to 7 donors.

Synthesis of TCR beta cDNA relied on 5'RACE template switching carrying UMIs. Using the 5' RACE reads, TCRdb records one entry per CDR3 protein without DNA. The repertoire shows 200,000 to 300,000 distinct CDR3 sequences; the top ten hold about 0.39%. Germline V gene sequence: CDR1 MNHEY, CDR2 SVGAGI. This CDR3 is 16 amino acids long. This rearrangement joins TRBV6-5 to TRBJ2-5; TCRdb picks TRBD2, but there is no DNA to check that call. This TCR was recovered from a man in his late teens or twenties in good health. Sequencing used blood T cells: a sorted CD56 or NKG2C T cell subset, CD4+ or CD8+ T cells, or bulk PBMC T cells (not recorded which). The CDR3 loop reads CASSSLTRGGQETQYF.